These T cell receptor beta chains were read from a single sample in a study of control samples from healthy donors and cancer patients. Profiling relied on immunoSEQ multiplex PCR, and the TCRdb table lists in-frame clones only, not all of them. Of about 180,000 clones in the sample, nearly 90% were seen once. The sequenced sample consisted of blood. The receptors were gathered from a woman in her fifties or sixties in good health. The CDR3 runs from the conserved cysteine through the conserved F or W. D genes are given only for firm matches. The size entry is marked missing in some rows and otherwise reads once, few, many or a size class.

V gene	J gene	D gene	clone size	CDR3 protein	CDR3 DNA
TRBV6-5	TRBJ2-2	.	.	CASSSPVGRSGELFF	TGTGCCAGCAGTTCCCCTGTGGGGCGGTCCGGGGAGCTGTTTTTT
TRBV9	TRBJ1-6	.	.	CASSPQAGTGVGSPLHF	TGTGCCAGCAGCCCTCAGGCGGGTACGGGTGTGGGGTCACCCCTCCACTTT
TRBV7-3	TRBJ1-5	.	.	CASSFVWGWSNQPQHF	TGTGCCAGCAGCTTCGTATGGGGCTGGAGCAATCAGCCCCAGCATTTT
TRBV7-9	TRBJ1-1	.	.	CASSSRSGHGRTQAFF	TGTGCCAGCAGCTCCAGATCAGGACACGGAAGGACTCAAGCTTTCTTT
TRBV4-1	TRBJ2-3	.	.	CASSQPQQDTQYF	TGCGCCAGCAGCCAACCACAGCAAGATACGCAGTATTTT
TRBV5-8	TRBJ2-7	.	.	CASSLLQAYEQYF	TGTGCCAGCAGCTTGTTGCAGGCCTACGAGCAGTACTTC
TRBV19	TRBJ1-1	.	.	CASSILLTYTEAFF	TGTGCCAGTAGTATACTCCTAACCTACACTGAAGCTTTCTTT
TRBV2	TRBJ1-2	.	few	CASSEGRSILYGYTF	TGTGCCAGCAGTGAAGGGAGGAGTATCCTCTATGGCTACACCTTC
TRBV7-2	TRBJ2-1	TRBD2	.	CASSGAGGGLNNEQFF	TGTGCCAGCAGCGGAGCCGGCGGGGGGCTCAACAATGAGCAGTTCTTC
TRBV24-1	TRBJ2-3	TRBD2	.	CATSDFSTSGGADTQYF	TGTGCCACCAGTGATTTTTCGACTAGCGGGGGGGCAGATACGCAGTATTTT
TRBV7-9	TRBJ2-4	.	.	CASSLLAKNIQYF	TGTGCCAGCAGCTTATTAGCCAAAAACATTCAGTACTTC
TRBV7-8	TRBJ1-6	.	.	CASGGLGMSGSYNSPLHF	TGTGCCAGCGGGGGACTTGGAATGTCGGGGTCCTATAATTCACCCCTCCACTTT
TRBV12-3/TRBV12-4	TRBJ1-1	.	.	CASSPVNLAFF	TGTGCCAGCAGTCCGGTGAATCTTGCTTTCTTT
TRBV2	TRBJ2-7	.	.	CASSEQVGAEQYF	TGTGCCAGCAGTGAACAGGTGGGTGCCGAGCAGTACTTC
TRBV5-5	TRBJ1-1	.	.	CASSLGHSGNTEAFF	TGTGCCAGCAGCCTCGGACACTCTGGGAACACTGAAGCTTTCTTT
TRBV19	TRBJ2-1	TRBD2	.	CASSLAGASYNEQFF	TGTGCCAGTAGTCTAGCGGGGGCTTCCTACAATGAGCAGTTCTTC
TRBV5-1	TRBJ1-2	TRBD1	.	CASSSGTGQGYTF	TGCGCCAGCAGCTCCGGGACAGGCCAAGGCTACACCTTC
TRBV6-1	TRBJ1-1	.	few	CASSEAGEAFF	TGTGCCAGCAGTGAAGCGGGTGAAGCTTTCTTT
TRBV6-6	TRBJ2-2	.	once	CASSYTGSWELFF	TGTGCCAGCAGTTACACGGGGAGCTGGGAGCTGTTTTTT
TRBV4-3	TRBJ2-4	TRBD2	.	CASSQEGSGGKNIQYF	TGCGCCAGCAGCCAAGAGGGTTCGGGGGGGAAAAACATTCAGTACTTC
TRBV4-3	TRBJ1-4	.	.	CASSEGQGKNEKLFF	TGCGCCAGCAGCGAAGGGCAGGGTAAAAATGAAAAACTGTTTTTT
TRBV2	TRBJ2-3	.	.	CASRLMEVQYF	TGTGCCAGCCGGTTAATGGAGGTGCAGTATTTT
TRBV9	TRBJ2-3	TRBD2	.	CASSGTSGRDTQYF	TGTGCCAGCAGCGGAACTAGCGGGAGAGATACGCAGTATTTT
TRBV5-6	TRBJ2-7	.	.	CASSWGDGYEQYF	TGTGCCAGCAGCTGGGGGGACGGATACGAGCAGTACTTC
TRBV7-9	TRBJ1-3	.	.	CASSLLPGGAGDTIYF	TGTGCCAGCAGCTTACTCCCGGGGGGGGCAGGAGACACCATATATTTT
TRBV4-1	TRBJ2-2	.	.	CATSHAPGGAGTGELFF	TGCGCCACCAGCCACGCGCCGGGCGGGGCGGGCACCGGGGAGCTGTTTTTT
TRBV4-3	TRBJ1-4	TRBD1	.	CASSHLDRAEKLFF	TGCGCCAGCAGCCACCTCGACAGGGCTGAAAAACTGTTTTTT
TRBV7-2	TRBJ2-7	TRBD1	once	CASSLGDRGYEQYF	TGTGCCAGCAGCTTAGGGGACAGGGGATACGAGCAGTACTTC
TRBV12-3/TRBV12-4	TRBJ2-7	TRBD1	.	CASSQQGLNEQYF	TGTGCCAGCAGCCAACAGGGGCTAAACGAGCAGTACTTC
TRBV10-3	TRBJ2-7	TRBD1	.	CAISSRTGGDYEQYF	TGTGCCATCAGTTCCCGGACAGGGGGCGACTACGAGCAGTACTTC
TRBV6-5	TRBJ1-6	.	once	CASSLGTSTVWSPLHF	TGTGCCAGCAGTTTGGGGACTTCGACCGTTTGGTCACCCCTCCACTTT
TRBV7-8	TRBJ2-7	.	.	CASSLVGDYEQYF	TGTGCCAGCAGCTTAGTAGGGGACTACGAGCAGTACTTC
TRBV7-8	TRBJ2-3	.	.	CASSLGVTRGADTQYF	TGTGCCAGCAGCTTAGGGGTCACTAGAGGAGCAGATACGCAGTATTTT
TRBV7-9	TRBJ1-3	.	.	CASSLGPGNTIYF	TGTGCCAGCAGCTTAGGTCCTGGAAACACCATATATTTT
TRBV10-3	TRBJ1-1	.	.	CAISALKTEAFF	TGTGCCATCAGTGCCTTAAAAACTGAAGCTTTCTTT
TRBV3-1/TRBV3-2	TRBJ1-3	.	.	CASSQDRLSGNTIYF	TGTGCCAGCAGCCAAGACCGACTCTCTGGAAACACCATATATTTT
TRBV5-5	TRBJ2-7	TRBD1	.	CASRLDRVSYEQYF	TGTGCCAGCAGGCTAGACAGGGTTTCGTACGAGCAGTACTTC
TRBV11-1	TRBJ2-1	TRBD2	.	CASSFQTSGGPDEQFF	TGTGCCAGCAGCTTCCAGACTAGCGGGGGTCCCGATGAGCAGTTCTTC
TRBV7-2	TRBJ1-2	.	once	CASSSHISGVGYGYTF	TGTGCCAGCAGCTCACACATCTCAGGGGTGGGGTATGGCTACACCTTC
TRBV9	TRBJ2-5	TRBD1	.	CASSAEGQGQETQYF	TGTGCCAGCAGCGCGGAGGGACAGGGGCAAGAGACCCAGTACTTC
TRBV5-4	TRBJ2-1	.	.	CASSFWAAYNEQFF	TGTGCCAGCAGCTTCTGGGCAGCCTACAATGAGCAGTTCTTC
TRBV2	TRBJ2-5	TRBD2	.	CASSVPSGRRETQYF	TGTGCCAGCAGTGTGCCTAGCGGGAGGAGGGAGACCCAGTACTTC
TRBV5-1	TRBJ2-1	TRBD2	.	CASSLRTSRVSNEQFF	TGCGCCAGCAGCCTACGGACTAGCCGCGTAAGCAATGAGCAGTTCTTC
TRBV19	TRBJ1-1	TRBD1	.	CASSSLPGQENTEAFF	TGTGCCAGTAGTTCCCTCCCGGGACAGGAGAACACTGAAGCTTTCTTT
TRBV5-1	TRBJ1-5	.	.	CASSLEGRGQPQHF	TGCGCCAGCAGCTTGGAGGGCAGGGGTCAGCCCCAGCATTTT
TRBV18	TRBJ2-7	TRBD1	.	CASSLDLGQGGTYEQYF	TGTGCCAGCTCACTCGACCTCGGACAGGGGGGCACCTACGAGCAGTACTTC
TRBV5-6	TRBJ2-1	.	.	CASSLSNEQFF	TGTGCCAGCAGCCTTAGCAATGAGCAGTTCTTC
TRBV24-1	TRBJ2-2	.	.	CATSRWTGELFF	TGTGCCACCAGTAGGTGGACCGGGGAGCTGTTTTTT
TRBV5-1	TRBJ2-4	TRBD1	.	CASSSPDRQNIQYF	TGCGCCAGCAGCTCCCCGGACAGGCAAAACATTCAGTACTTC
TRBV4-1	TRBJ1-2	.	.	CASSHPIRRPGNYGYTF	TGCGCCAGCAGCCACCCTATAAGAAGGCCAGGGAACTATGGCTACACCTTC
TRBV24-1	TRBJ2-3	.	.	CATKGRVSTDTQYF	TGTGCCACCAAAGGGCGGGTTAGCACAGATACGCAGTATTTT
TRBV28	TRBJ1-3	.	once	CASSFRGLSGNTIYF	TGTGCCAGCAGTTTTCGGGGGTTGTCTGGAAACACCATATATTTT